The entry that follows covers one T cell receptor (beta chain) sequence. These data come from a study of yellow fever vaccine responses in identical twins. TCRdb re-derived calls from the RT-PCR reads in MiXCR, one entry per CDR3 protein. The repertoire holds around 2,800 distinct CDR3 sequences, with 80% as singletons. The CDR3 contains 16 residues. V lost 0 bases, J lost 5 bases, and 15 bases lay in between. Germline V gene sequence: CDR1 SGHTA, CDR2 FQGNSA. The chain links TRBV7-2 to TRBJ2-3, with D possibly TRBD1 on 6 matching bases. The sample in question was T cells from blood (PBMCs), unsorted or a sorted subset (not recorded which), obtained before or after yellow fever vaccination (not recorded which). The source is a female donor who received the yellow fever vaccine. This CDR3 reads CASSLALLQGGDTQYF. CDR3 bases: TGTGCCAGCAGCTTAGCGCTTCTACAGGGTGGAGATACGCAGTATTTT.